This section outlines one T cell receptor (beta chain) sequence together with its context. Germline loops: CDR1 SGHDT, CDR2 YYEEEE. V was cut by 5 bases and J by 3 bases, with 9 bases left in between. This CDR3 has 13 residues. This entry belongs to a study of blood T cell repertoires in COVID-19. Whole-study context: Researchers got acute and convalescent COVID-19 samples from the United States, Italy and Spain. Sample material is recorded as cDNA or gDNA derived from T cells, B-cell-depleted T cells, or PBMCs.

Per the study methods: Researchers report that nucleated cell counts were estimated from reference gene primer amplification. Measured with immunoSEQ multiplex PCR; TCRdb has only the in-frame clones, and not every one. V and J calls and clone size follow that table, whereas D and trimming were derived from the DNA. The data show about 140,000 clones, around 81% seen once. Sequenced input: peripheral blood. The TCR comes from a human donor in a cohort sampled during active COVID-19. The rearrangement links TRBV5-6 to TRBJ1-3; D gene ambiguous. The CDR3 spells CASSPRGGNTIYF. DNA for the CDR3: TGTGCCAGCAGTCCGCGGGGTGGAAACACCATATATTTT.